This T cell receptor (beta chain) stems from a study of early T cells in non-severe SARS-CoV-2 infection. Overall study findings and caveats: Matching with VDJdb favored anti-spike CD8 responses (missing private and CD4 specificities).

This clonotype was seen at least ten times. Its antigen is still unknown. A read error may produce the germline difference seen at one junction end. MiXCR was run by TCRdb on the 5' RACE reads, yielding one entry per CDR3 protein. The sample shows tens of thousands of distinct CDR3 sequences, around 9.3% of them seen only once. Sample: whole blood. This TCR was sampled from an adult who was a healthcare worker with PCR-confirmed SARS-CoV-2 infection or an uninfected control (not recorded which).

CDR3 residues: CASSRDRISSEQYF. CDR3 bases: TGTGCCAGTAGCCGGGACAGGATCTCCTCCGAGCAGTACTTC. The chain joins TRBV19 to TRBJ2-7; 8 nucleotides align to TRBD1. The CDR3 spans 14 residues. In germline, CDR1 is LNHDA, CDR2 SQIVND (reference sequence).